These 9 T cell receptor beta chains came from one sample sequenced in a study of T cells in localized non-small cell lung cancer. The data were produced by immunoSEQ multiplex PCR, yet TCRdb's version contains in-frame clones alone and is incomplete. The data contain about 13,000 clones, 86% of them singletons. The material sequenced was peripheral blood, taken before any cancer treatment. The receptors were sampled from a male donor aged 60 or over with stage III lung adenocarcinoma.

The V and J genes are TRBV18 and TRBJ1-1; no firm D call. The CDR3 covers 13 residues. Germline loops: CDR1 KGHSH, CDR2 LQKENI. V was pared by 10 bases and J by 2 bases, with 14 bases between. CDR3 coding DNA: TGTGCCAACTATGGATCGGAAAACACTGAAGCTTTCTTT. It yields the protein CANYGSENTEAFF.

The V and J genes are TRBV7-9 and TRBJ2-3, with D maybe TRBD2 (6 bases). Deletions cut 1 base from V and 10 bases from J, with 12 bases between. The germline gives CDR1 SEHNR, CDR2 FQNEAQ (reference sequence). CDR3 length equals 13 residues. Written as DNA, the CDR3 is TGTGCCAGCAGCTTAGGGGCACCGGGGGCGCAGTATTTT. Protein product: CASSLGAPGAQYF.

CDR3 sequence reads: CASSRETGPTQSGELFF. In nucleotides, the CDR3 is TGCGCCAGCAGCCGTGAGACAGGGCCAACTCAATCCGGGGAGCTGTTTTTT. V gene TRBV5-1 combines with J gene TRBJ2-2, with TRBD1 matching 7 bases. The CDR3 length is 17 residues. The germline gives CDR1 SGHRS, CDR2 YFSETQ. V lost 4 bases and J lost 6; bases outside the gene matches: 15.

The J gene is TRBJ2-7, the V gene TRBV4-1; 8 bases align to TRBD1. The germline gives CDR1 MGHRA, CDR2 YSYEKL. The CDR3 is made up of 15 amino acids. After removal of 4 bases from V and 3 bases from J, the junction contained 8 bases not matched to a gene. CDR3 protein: CASSLYGQGIYEQYF. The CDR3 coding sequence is TGCGCCAGCAGCCTTTACGGACAGGGTATCTACGAGCAGTACTTC.

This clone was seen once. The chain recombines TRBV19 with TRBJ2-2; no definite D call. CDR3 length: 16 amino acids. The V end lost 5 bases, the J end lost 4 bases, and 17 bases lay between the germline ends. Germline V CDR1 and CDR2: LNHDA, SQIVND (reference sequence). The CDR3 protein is CASSATGRVVTGELFF. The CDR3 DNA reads TGTGCCAGTAGTGCCACGGGCCGTGTGGTCACCGGGGAGCTGTTTTTT.

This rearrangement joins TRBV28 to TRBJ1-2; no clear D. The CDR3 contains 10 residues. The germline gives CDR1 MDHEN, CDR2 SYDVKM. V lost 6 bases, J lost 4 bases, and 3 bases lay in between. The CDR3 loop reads CASRGYGYTF. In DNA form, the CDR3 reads TGTGCCAGCAGGGGCTATGGCTACACCTTC.

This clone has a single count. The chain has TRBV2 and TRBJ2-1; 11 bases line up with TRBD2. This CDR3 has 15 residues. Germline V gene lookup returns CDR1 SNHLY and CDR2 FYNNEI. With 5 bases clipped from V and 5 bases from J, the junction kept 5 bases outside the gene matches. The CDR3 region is CASSRLAGTHNEQFF. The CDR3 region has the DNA TGTGCCAGCAGTCGACTAGCGGGAACCCACAATGAGCAGTTCTTC.

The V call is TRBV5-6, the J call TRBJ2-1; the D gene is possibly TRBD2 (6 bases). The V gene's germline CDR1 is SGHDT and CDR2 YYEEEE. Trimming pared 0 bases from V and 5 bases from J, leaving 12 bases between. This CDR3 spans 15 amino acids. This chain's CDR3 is CASSLGLLANNEQFF. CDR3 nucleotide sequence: TGTGCCAGCAGCTTGGGTTTGCTAGCGAACAATGAGCAGTTCTTC.

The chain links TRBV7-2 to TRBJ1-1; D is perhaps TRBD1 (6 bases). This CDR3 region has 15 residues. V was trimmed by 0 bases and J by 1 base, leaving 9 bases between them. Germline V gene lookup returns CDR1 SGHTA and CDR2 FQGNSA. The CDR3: CASSLAGGGNTEAFF. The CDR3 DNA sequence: TGTGCCAGCAGCTTAGCCGGAGGGGGGAACACTGAAGCTTTCTTT.